One sample yielded the 23 T cell receptor beta chains listed below, sequenced in a study of T cell repertoires in cytomegalovirus infection (dated by TCRdb to the late 2010s). The sequencer was an Illumina HiSeq 1500. TCRdb passed the public sequencing reads through fastp at Q25 and MiXCR, retaining productive beta sequences. Rows are combined by CDR3 protein, so each entry shows the most common genes and DNA. Counted in this sample were over 50,000 distinct CDR3 sequences; around 21% of them appeared once. Jointly, the top ten make up 60% to 75% of the sample. Reading the label with the study, this specimen's treatment or condition is: in vitro stimulation with specific CMV peptide epitopes to enrich CMV-specific T cells. Their recognized antigens are unknown. The material was CD8+ T cells from cultured PBMCs, obtained from culture after CMV antigen stimulation. These receptors all come from a human donor in good health (CMV status not recorded). Some clones in this sample may be carry-over from other donors' samples.

This clonotype has more than one count but fewer than ten. The rearrangement joins TRBV5-6 to TRBJ1-5; unclear D gene. The CDR3 is made up of 14 amino acids. Germline V gene data show CDR1 as SGHDT and CDR2 as YYEEEE. V shed 6 bases and J shed 1 base, with 11 bases lying between them. Here the CDR3 DNA reads TGTGCCAGCAAGCATAGAACCAGCAATCAGCCCCAGCATTTT. Encoded protein: CASKHRTSNQPQHF.

This clonotype has just a few counts. CDR3: CASSLGVRGLGADTQYF. The CDR3 nucleotides read TGTGCCAGCAGCTTAGGAGTCAGGGGGTTGGGAGCAGATACGCAGTATTTT. The J gene is TRBJ2-3, the V gene TRBV7-2; 7 bases align to TRBD1. The CDR3 runs to 17 residues. V was clipped by 1 base and J by 4 bases; unmatched bases: 11. The germline gives CDR1 SGHTA, CDR2 FQGNSA.

The chain's CDR3 is CASSQDSLVGLDSPLHF. In nucleotides, the CDR3 is TGCGCCAGCAGCCAAGATTCTTTGGTGGGACTCGATTCACCCCTCCACTTT. This chain links TRBV4-1 with TRBJ1-6; maybe TRBD1 (5 bases). This CDR3 contains 17 residues. From germline, CDR1 is MGHRA and CDR2 YSYEKL. V was shortened by 0 bases and J by 8 bases, with 17 bases between the two germline ends.

This clonotype occurred a few times. For the CDR3, the DNA is TGCGCCAGCAGCCCCGCACGCGACTCTGGAAACACCATATATTTT. It codes for CASSPARDSGNTIYF. The chain carries TRBV4-1 and TRBJ1-3, with no clear D. The CDR3 consists of 15 residues. Germline CDR1 reads MGHRA; CDR2 reads YSYEKL. With 4 bases removed from V and 0 bases from J, the gap between germline ends came to 10 bases.

This clonotype showed up just a few times. This chain uses TRBV28 with TRBJ2-7, with a weak D call TRBD2 (7 bases). There are 15 residues in the CDR3. The germline V gene has CDR1 MDHEN and CDR2 SYDVKM. The germline V and J ends were trimmed by 2 bases and 9 bases, with 20 bases remaining between them. As DNA, the CDR3 is TGTGCCAGCAGTTTAGACCCAGGGGACTACTTGGGGCAGTACTTC. Translated, it gives CASSLDPGDYLGQYF.

This clonotype was seen only a few times. This chain connects TRBV7-2 to TRBJ1-5; D perhaps matches TRBD1 (5 bases). CDR1 SGHTA and CDR2 FQGNSA come from the germline V gene. The CDR3 is 14 residues long. Trimming took 4 bases from V and 1 from J, leaving 8 bases between them. Here the CDR3 DNA reads TGTGCCAGCAGCTCCCGACAGAGCAATCAGCCCCAGCATTTT. Its protein is CASSSRQSNQPQHF.

The J gene is TRBJ1-5, the V gene TRBV7-9; perhaps TRBD1 as D (5 bases). The V gene lost 1 base and the J gene lost 11 bases, with 15 bases spanning the gap. The CDR3 is 14 residues long. CDR1 and CDR2 (germline): SEHNR, FQNEAQ (reference sequence). The CDR3 loop reads CASSLGTLVGAQHF. The CDR3 coding sequence is TGTGCCAGCAGCTTAGGGACTCTCGTAGGGGCCCAGCATTTT.

The chain uses TRBV6-8 and TRBJ2-3; unclear D gene. Trimming cost V 2 bases and J 0 bases, with 9 bases left between them. The germline gives CDR1 MNHGY, CDR2 SAAAGT. The CDR3 runs to 15 residues. The CDR3: CASSYSRFSTDTQYF. For the CDR3, the DNA is TGTGCCAGCAGTTACAGCCGATTTAGCACAGATACGCAGTATTTT.

This clonotype has only a few counts. This CDR3 is CASSQESVNTEAFF. CDR3 DNA sequence: TGCGCCAGCAGCCAAGAGTCCGTGAACACTGAAGCTTTCTTT. V is TRBV4-1 and J is TRBJ1-1; no definite D call. From germline, CDR1 is MGHRA and CDR2 YSYEKL. CDR3 length: 14 residues. V shed 0 bases and J shed 0 bases, with 5 bases lying between them.

There are a few counts of this clonotype. This sequence joins TRBV7-2 and TRBJ2-5, with D possibly matching TRBD2 (7 bases). The CDR3 is 16 residues long. V lost 5 bases, J lost 1 base, and 17 bases lay in between. In germline, CDR1 is SGHTA, CDR2 FQGNSA. The CDR3 sequence is CASSGVGRGPQETQYF. The CDR3 DNA reads TGTGCCAGCAGCGGGGTCGGGCGGGGGCCCCAAGAGACCCAGTACTTC.

V is TRBV29-1 and J is TRBJ2-3; TRBD2 is a possible D gene (6 bases). V was shortened by 4 bases and J by 5 bases, with 19 bases between the two germline ends. There are 15 residues in the CDR3. CDR1 is SQVTM and CDR2 is ANQGSEA in the germline V gene. The CDR3 DNA follows: TGCAGCGTTGGCGGCGGGGATGCCGGTGGAGATACGCAGTATTTT. Its translation: CSVGGGDAGGDTQYF.

The chain employs TRBV5-6 and TRBJ1-6; tentatively, D is TRBD1 (5 bases). The CDR3 runs to 16 residues. Deletions cut 3 bases from V and 3 bases from J, with 13 bases between. Germline CDR1 is SGHDT and CDR2 is YYEEEE. The CDR3 spells CASSSGDSFYNSPLHF. In nucleotides, the CDR3 is TGTGCCAGCAGCTCGGGCGACAGTTTCTATAATTCACCCCTCCACTTT.

This clonotype is labeled medium-sized. V is TRBV7-8 and J is TRBJ1-2; D remains unclear. V lost 4 bases, J lost 8 bases, and 20 bases lay in between. The CDR3 is made up of 15 amino acids. Germline V gene data show CDR1 as SGHVS and CDR2 as FQNEAQ. The CDR3 region is CASSSLDASSGGYTF. Here the CDR3 DNA reads TGTGCCAGCAGCTCACTGGACGCCTCCTCGGGAGGCTACACCTTC.

The J gene is TRBJ1-5, the V gene TRBV6-6; D remains unclear. CDR3 length equals 13 residues. CDR1 MNHNY and CDR2 SVGAGI come from the germline V gene (reference sequence). V was clipped by 11 bases and J by 7 bases, with 18 bases between them. For the CDR3, the DNA is TGTGCCTACTGGGCAGGTGTAGGACAGCCCCAGCATTTT. This translates into CAYWAGVGQPQHF.

In its sample, this clonotype was seen a few times. V and J are TRBV2 and TRBJ1-5, with D possibly matching TRBD1 (5 bases). The CDR3 consists of 16 residues. V was clipped by 5 bases and J by 0 bases, with 14 bases between them. Per germline, CDR1 SNHLY and CDR2 FYNNEI. The CDR3: CASSPRGSYSNQPQHF. The CDR3 nucleotides are TGTGCCAGCAGTCCACGGGGGAGTTATAGCAATCAGCCCCAGCATTTT.

The chain employs TRBV10-3 and TRBJ2-1, with 8 positions matching TRBD2. There are 18 residues in the CDR3. V lost 3 bases to trimming and J lost 10 bases; unmatched junction nucleotides: 20. CDR1 and CDR2 from the germline V gene are ENHRY and SYGVKD. The CDR3 reads CAISDPDGGASPMGEQFF. The CDR3 bases are TGTGCCATCAGTGACCCGGACGGGGGGGCGTCTCCGATGGGGGAGCAGTTCTTC.

This clonotype came up a few times. The chain carries TRBV6-6 and TRBJ2-7; a possible D gene is TRBD2 (6 bases). V lost 3 bases and J 0 bases, leaving 12 bases between the germline ends. This CDR3 spans 15 amino acids. CDR1 MNHNY and CDR2 SVGAGI come from the germline V gene (reference sequence). The CDR3 DNA reads TGTGCCAGCAGTTATGTCGCGGGGCCCTCCTACGAGCAGTACTTC. As protein: CASSYVAGPSYEQYF.

This chain uses TRBV27 with TRBJ1-5, with 7 positions matching TRBD1. The CDR3 has 15 residues. V lost 4 bases, J lost 6 bases, and 9 bases stayed unmatched. Germline loops: CDR1 MNHEY, CDR2 SMNVEV (reference sequence). CDR3 nucleotides: TGTGCCAGCAGTTCAGGGACAGTCAGGGGTCAGCCCCAGCATTTT. As protein: CASSSGTVRGQPQHF.

This clonotype has only a few counts. The chain employs TRBV5-5 and TRBJ1-5; D gene ambiguous. The V gene's germline CDR1 is SGHKS and CDR2 YYEKEE (reference sequence). Trimming left V 2 bases short and J 5 bases short, with 14 bases between. This CDR3 comprises 15 residues. The chain's CDR3 is CASSFGPRWDQPQHF. The CDR3 DNA sequence: TGTGCCAGCAGCTTCGGGCCCAGGTGGGATCAGCCCCAGCATTTT.

This clonotype has a handful of counts. This chain links TRBV9 with TRBJ2-5, with 7 bases matching TRBD2. The CDR3 consists of 14 residues. From germline, CDR1 is SGDLS and CDR2 YYNGEE. Losses at the gene ends were 2 bases for V and 5 bases for J; bases not matched to a gene: 6. CDR3 coding DNA: TGTGCCAGCAGCGTGGGAGGGAATCCCGAGACCCAGTACTTC. Residues: CASSVGGNPETQYF.

The chain combines TRBV7-6 with TRBJ1-5; D gene uncertain. The germline gives CDR1 SGHVS, CDR2 FNYEAQ. The CDR3 covers 14 residues. V was clipped by 4 bases and J by 0 bases, with 7 bases between them. In nucleotides, the CDR3 is TGTGCCAGCAGCTCAACATATAGCAATCAGCCCCAGCATTTT. Its protein product is CASSSTYSNQPQHF.

This clonotype was detected a few times. The chain has TRBV14 and TRBJ2-1, with a possible D match to TRBD2 (5 bases). V was clipped by 0 bases and J by 7 bases, with 10 bases between them. CDR1 and CDR2 (germline): SGHDN, FVKESK. The CDR3 extends over 14 amino acids. The CDR3 DNA is TGTGCCAGCAGCCAAGATACTAGGGTAAATGAGCAGTTCTTC. Protein: CASSQDTRVNEQFF.

The gene calls are TRBV7-8 and TRBJ2-7; no clear D. The germline gives CDR1 SGHVS, CDR2 FQNEAQ. The V end lost 5 bases, the J end lost 3 bases, and 17 bases lay between the germline ends. The CDR3 loop spans 15 amino acids. Here the CDR3 reads CASSPPRVTIYEQYF. The CDR3, as DNA: TGTGCCAGCAGCCCCCCTAGGGTCACAATCTACGAGCAGTACTTC.